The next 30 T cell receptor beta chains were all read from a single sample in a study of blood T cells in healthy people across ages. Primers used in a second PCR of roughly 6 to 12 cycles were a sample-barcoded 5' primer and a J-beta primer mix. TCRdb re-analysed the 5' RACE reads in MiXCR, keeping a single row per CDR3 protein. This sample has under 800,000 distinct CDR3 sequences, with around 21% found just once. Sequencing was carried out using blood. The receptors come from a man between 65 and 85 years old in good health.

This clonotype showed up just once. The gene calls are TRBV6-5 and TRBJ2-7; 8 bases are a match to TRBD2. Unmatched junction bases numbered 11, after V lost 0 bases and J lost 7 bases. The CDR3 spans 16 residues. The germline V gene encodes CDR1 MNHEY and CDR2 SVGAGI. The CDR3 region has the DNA TGTGCCAGCAGTTACTCGAGAGGGACTAGACCGGGGGAGCAGTACTTC. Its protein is CASSYSRGTRPGEQYF.

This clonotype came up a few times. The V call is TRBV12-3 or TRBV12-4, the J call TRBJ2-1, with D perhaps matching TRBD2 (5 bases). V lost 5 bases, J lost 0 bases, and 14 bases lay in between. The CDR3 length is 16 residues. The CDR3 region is CASSPETTSSYNEQFF. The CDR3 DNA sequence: TGTGCCAGCAGTCCCGAGACAACTAGCTCCTACAATGAGCAGTTCTTC.

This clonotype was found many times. CDR3 loop: CASSLMGNYGYTF. CDR3 coding DNA: TGTGCCAGCAGCTTAATGGGGAACTATGGCTACACCTTC. V gene TRBV11-2 combines with J gene TRBJ1-2; D is undetermined. The CDR3 covers 13 residues. V lost 2 bases and J lost 2, with 6 bases in between. Germline V CDR1 and CDR2: SGHAT, FQNNGV.

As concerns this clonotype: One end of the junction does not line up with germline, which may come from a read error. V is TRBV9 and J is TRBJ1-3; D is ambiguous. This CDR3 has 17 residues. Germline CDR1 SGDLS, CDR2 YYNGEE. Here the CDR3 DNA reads TGTGCCAGCAGCGCTGTCCCGGGAGCGAACTCTGGAAACACCACATATTTT. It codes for CASSAVPGANSGNTTYF.

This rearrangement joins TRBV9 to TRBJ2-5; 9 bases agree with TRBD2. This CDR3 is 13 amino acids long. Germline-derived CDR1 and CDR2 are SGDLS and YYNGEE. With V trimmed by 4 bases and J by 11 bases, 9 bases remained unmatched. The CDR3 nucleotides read TGTGCCAGCAGCCCAAGGGGGACTAGCAAGCAGTACTTC. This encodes CASSPRGTSKQYF.

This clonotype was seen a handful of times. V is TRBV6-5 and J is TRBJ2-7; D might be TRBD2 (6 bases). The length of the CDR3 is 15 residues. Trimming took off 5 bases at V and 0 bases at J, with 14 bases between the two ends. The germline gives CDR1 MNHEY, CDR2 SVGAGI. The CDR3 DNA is TGTGCCAGCAGTACCCCCAGCGGGCTCTCCTACGAGCAGTACTTC. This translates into CASSTPSGLSYEQYF.

The CDR3 spells CASRSTGRETQYF. The DNA of the CDR3 is TGTGCCAGCAGGTCGACAGGGCGGGAGACCCAGTACTTC. The chain employs TRBV7-2 and TRBJ2-1; 7 nucleotides align to TRBD1. With the DNA end fitting TRBJ2-5 better, the J assignment may be wrong. The CDR3 is made up of 13 amino acids. Germline CDR1 reads SGHTA; CDR2 reads FQGNSA.

CDR3 sequence reads: CASSFSSGSDTGELFF. CDR3 in DNA: TGTGCCAGCAGTTTCTCCAGCGGGAGCGACACCGGGGAGCTGTTTTTT. This chain joins TRBV12-3 or TRBV12-4 and TRBJ2-2; 8 bases line up with TRBD2. This CDR3 contains 16 residues. The V and J ends lost 3 bases and 3 bases, in that order; junction bases with no gene match: 6.

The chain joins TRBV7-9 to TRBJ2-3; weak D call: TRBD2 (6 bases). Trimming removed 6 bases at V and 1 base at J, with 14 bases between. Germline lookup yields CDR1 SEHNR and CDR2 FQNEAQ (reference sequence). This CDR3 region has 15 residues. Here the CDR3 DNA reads TGTGCCAGCAGGCAAGCGGGTGGAGGCACAGATACGCAGTATTTT. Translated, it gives CASRQAGGGTDTQYF.

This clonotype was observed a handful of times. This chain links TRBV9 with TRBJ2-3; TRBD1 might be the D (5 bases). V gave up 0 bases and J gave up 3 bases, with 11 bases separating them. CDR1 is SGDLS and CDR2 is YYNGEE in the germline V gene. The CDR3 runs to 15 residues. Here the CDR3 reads CASSVDPGMTDTQYF. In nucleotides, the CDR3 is TGTGCCAGCAGCGTAGATCCAGGGATGACAGATACGCAGTATTTT.

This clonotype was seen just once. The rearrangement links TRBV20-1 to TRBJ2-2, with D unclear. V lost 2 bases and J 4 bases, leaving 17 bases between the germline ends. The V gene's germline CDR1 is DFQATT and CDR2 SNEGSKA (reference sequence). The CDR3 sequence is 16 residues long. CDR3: CSARPASSGLTGELFF. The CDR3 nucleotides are TGCAGTGCTAGACCGGCCTCCTCGGGCCTCACCGGGGAGCTGTTTTTT.

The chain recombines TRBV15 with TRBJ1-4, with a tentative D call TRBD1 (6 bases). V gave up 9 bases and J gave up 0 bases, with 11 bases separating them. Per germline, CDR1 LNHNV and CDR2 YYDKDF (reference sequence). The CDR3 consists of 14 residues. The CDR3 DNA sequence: TGTGCCACGAAACCAGGGGCAACTAATGAAAAACTGTTTTTT. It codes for CATKPGATNEKLFF.

This CDR3 reads CASSSRNLYEQYF. The CDR3, as DNA: TGCGCCAGCAGCTCCCGGAACCTGTACGAGCAGTACTTC. The chain couples TRBV4-3 to TRBJ2-7; D is undetermined. Germline lookup yields CDR1 LGHNA and CDR2 YSLEER. The CDR3 totals 13 residues. V was trimmed by 5 bases and J by 4 bases, leaving 12 bases between them.

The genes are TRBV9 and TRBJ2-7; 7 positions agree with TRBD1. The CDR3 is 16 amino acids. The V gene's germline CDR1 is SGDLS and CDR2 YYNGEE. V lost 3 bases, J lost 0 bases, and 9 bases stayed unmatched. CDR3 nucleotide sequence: TGTGCCAGCAGCGCGGATCCGGGACAGACCTCCTACGAGCAGTACTTC. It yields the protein CASSADPGQTSYEQYF.

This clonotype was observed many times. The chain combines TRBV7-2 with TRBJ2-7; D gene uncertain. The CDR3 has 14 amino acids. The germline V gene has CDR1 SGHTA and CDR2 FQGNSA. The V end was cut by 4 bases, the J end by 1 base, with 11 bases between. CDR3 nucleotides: TGTGCCAGCAGCTACTTTCGCGGATCCTACGAGCAGTACTTC. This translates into CASSYFRGSYEQYF. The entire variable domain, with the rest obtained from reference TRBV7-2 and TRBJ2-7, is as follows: GAGVSQSPSNKVTEKGKDVELRCDPISGHTALYWYRQSLGQGLEFLIYFQGNSAPDKSGLPSDRFSAERTGGSVSTLTIQRTQQEDSAVYLCASSYFRGSYEQYFGPGTRLTVT.

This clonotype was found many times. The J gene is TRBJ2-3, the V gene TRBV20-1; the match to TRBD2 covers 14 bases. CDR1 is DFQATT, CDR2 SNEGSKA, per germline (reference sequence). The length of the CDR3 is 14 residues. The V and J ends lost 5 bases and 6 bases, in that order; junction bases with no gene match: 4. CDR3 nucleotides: TGCAGTGCTCAGACTAGCGGGAGGGGTGATACGCAGTATTTT. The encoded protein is CSAQTSGRGDTQYF.

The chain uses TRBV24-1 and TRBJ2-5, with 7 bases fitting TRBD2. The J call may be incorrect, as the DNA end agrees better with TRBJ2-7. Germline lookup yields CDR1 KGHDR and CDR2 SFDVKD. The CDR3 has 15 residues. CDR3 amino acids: CATSSGKAQPYEQYF. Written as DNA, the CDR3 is TGTGCCACCAGTAGCGGGAAAGCCCAGCCTTACGAGCAGTACTTC.

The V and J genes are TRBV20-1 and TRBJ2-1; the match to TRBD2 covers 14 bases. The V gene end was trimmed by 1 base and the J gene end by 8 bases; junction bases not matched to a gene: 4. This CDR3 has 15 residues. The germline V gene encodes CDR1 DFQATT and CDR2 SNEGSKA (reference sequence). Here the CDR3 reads CSARAGTSGSHEQFF. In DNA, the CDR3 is TGCAGTGCTAGAGCCGGGACTAGCGGGAGTCATGAGCAGTTCTTC.

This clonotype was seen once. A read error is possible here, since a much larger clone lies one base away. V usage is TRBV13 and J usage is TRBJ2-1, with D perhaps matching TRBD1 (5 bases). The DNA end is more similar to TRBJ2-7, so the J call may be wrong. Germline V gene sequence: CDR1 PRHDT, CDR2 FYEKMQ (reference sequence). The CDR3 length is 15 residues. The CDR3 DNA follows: TGTGCCAGCAGCCTAACAGGTCAAAGCCCCTACGAGCAGTACTTC. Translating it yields CASSLTGQSPYEQYF.

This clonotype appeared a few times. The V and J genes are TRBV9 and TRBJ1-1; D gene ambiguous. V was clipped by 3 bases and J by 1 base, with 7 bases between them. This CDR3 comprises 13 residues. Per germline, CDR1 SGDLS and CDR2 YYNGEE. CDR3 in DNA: TGTGCCAGCAGCGAGGAGGGGAACACTGAAGCTTTCTTT. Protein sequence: CASSEEGNTEAFF.

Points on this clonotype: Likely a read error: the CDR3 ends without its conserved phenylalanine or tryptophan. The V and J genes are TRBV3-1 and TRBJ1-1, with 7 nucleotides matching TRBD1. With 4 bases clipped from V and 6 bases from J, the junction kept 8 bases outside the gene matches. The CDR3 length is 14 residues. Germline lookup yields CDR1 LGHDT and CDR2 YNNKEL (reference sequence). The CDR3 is CASSLRQGEAEAFL. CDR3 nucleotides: TGTGCCAGCAGCCTAAGACAGGGAGAGGCTGAAGCTTTCCTT.

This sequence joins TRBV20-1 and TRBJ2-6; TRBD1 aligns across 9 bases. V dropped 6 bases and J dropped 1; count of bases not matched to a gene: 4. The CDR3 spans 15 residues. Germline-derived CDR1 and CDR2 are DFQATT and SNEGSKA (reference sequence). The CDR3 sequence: CSAPDRGSGANVLTF. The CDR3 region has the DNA TGCAGTGCCCCCGACAGGGGGTCTGGGGCCAACGTCCTGACTTTC.

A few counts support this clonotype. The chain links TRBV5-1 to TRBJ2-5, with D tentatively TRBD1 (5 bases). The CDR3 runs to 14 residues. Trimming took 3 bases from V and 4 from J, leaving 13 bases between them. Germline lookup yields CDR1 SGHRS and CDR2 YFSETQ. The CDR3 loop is CASSYGQGSETQYF. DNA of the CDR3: TGCGCCAGCAGCTACGGGCAGGGTTCAGAGACCCAGTACTTC.

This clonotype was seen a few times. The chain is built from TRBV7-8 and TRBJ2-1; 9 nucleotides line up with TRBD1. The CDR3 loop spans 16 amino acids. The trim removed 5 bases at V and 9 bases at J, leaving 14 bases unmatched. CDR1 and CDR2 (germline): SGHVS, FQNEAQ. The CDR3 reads CASSPGRDRVNGEQFF. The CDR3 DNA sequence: TGTGCCAGCAGCCCTGGCCGGGACAGGGTGAACGGTGAGCAGTTCTTC. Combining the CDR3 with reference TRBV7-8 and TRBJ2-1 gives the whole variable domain GAGVSQSPRYKVAKRGQDVALRCDPISGHVSLFWYQQALGQGPEFLTYFQNEAQLDKSGLPSDRFFAERPEGSVSTLKIQRTQQEDSAVYLCASSPGRDRVNGEQFFGPGTRLTVL.

The CDR3 spells CASVGIHQYEQYF. CDR3 DNA sequence: TGTGCCTCCGTGGGGATCCACCAGTACGAGCAGTACTTC. V is TRBV6-1 and J is TRBJ2-7, with no clear D. Germline V gene lookup returns CDR1 MNHNS and CDR2 SASEGT. Trimming left V 11 bases short and J 4 bases short, with 18 bases between. The CDR3 loop spans 13 amino acids.

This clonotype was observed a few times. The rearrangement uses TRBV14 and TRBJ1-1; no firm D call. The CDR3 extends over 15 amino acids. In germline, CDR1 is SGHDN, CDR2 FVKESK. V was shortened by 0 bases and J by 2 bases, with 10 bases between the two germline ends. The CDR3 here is CASSQDGQLNTEAFF. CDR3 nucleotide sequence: TGTGCCAGCAGCCAAGATGGGCAGCTTAACACTGAAGCTTTCTTT.

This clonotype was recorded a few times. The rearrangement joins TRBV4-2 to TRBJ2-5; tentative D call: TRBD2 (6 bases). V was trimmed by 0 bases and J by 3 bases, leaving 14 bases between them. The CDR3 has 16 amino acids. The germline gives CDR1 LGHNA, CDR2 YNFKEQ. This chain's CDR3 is CASSQELRQREETQYF. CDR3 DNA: TGTGCCAGCAGCCAAGAGCTAAGGCAGCGGGAAGAGACCCAGTACTTC.

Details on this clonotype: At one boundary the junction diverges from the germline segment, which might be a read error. CDR3 nucleotides: TGTGCCAGCAGCGGAGGGGGACAGACCTACGAGCAGTACTTT. Translation gives CASSGGGQTYEQYF. The rearrangement links TRBV7-9 to TRBJ2-7, with D possibly TRBD1 on 7 matching bases. CDR3 length equals 14 residues. Germline CDR1 is SEHNR and CDR2 is FQNEAQ (reference sequence).

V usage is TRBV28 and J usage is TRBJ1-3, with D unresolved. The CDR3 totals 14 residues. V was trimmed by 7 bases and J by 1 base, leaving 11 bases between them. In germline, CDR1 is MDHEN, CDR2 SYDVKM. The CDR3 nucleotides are TGTGCCAGCACCTATAGTCTATCTGGAAACACCATATATTTT. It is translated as CASTYSLSGNTIYF.

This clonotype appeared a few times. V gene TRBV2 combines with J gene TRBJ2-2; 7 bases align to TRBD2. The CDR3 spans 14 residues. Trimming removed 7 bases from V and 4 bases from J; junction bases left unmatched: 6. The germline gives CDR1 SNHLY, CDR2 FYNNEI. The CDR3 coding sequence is TGTGCCAGCACGGGCGGGAGTGCCACCGGGGAGCTGTTTTTT. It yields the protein CASTGGSATGELFF.